The clone carrying this T cell receptor (beta chain) showed up just once. Antigen unknown. Trimming left V 2 bases short and J 3 bases short, with 13 bases between. There are 15 residues in the CDR3. CDR1 is MNHEY, CDR2 SVGAGI, per germline. The table came from immunoSEQ multiplex PCR; TCRdb's copy has only in-frame clones and leaves some out. The table lists tens of thousands of clones, 80% to 90% of them singletons. The source of the sample is a study of OX40 agonist ivuxolimab in advanced cancers. Study-level background: Age averaged approximately 60 years (range about 20 to 80), and more than 80% were male.

General study results and limits: At 0.1 to 3.0 mg/kg, CD4+ and CD8+ blood T cells expanded clonally by week 6. Expanded clones were, on average, more numerous among CD8+ T cells than CD4+.

The sequence was collected from an adult with an advanced solid tumor such as melanoma, head and neck, liver or kidney cancer. The starting material was CD4+ or CD8+ T cells sorted from blood, obtained in a trial of the OX40 agonist ivuxolimab. This chain joins TRBV6-5 and TRBJ1-1; no firm D call. CDR3 amino acids: CASSYGGIWYTEAFF. For the CDR3, the DNA is TGTGCCAGCAGTTACGGAGGAATCTGGTACACTGAAGCTTTCTTT.